One sample yielded the 28 T cell receptor beta chains listed below, sequenced in a study of T cell repertoires in cytomegalovirus infection. Each CDR3 protein gets one entry after TCRdb re-called the reads with MiXCR. The data contain roughly 300,000 distinct CDR3 sequences, around 9.5% of them seen just once; the ten biggest clones take up about 4.5%. Sequenced input: PBMCs. The source of these receptors is a human donor in good health (CMV status not recorded). Some clones in this sample may be carry-over from other donors' samples.

V gene TRBV20-1 combines with J gene TRBJ2-3, with TRBD2 identical over 8 bases. CDR1 is DFQATT, CDR2 SNEGSKA, per germline (reference sequence). The CDR3 consists of 15 residues. V shed 5 bases, J shed 7 bases, and the junction held 14 bases outside the gene matches. The CDR3 protein is CSAPSAGANGYTQYF. The CDR3 DNA reads as TGCAGTGCTCCCTCAGCGGGGGCGAACGGGTATACGCAGTATTTT.

This clonotype was seen only a few times. The chain has TRBV7-9 and TRBJ1-2, with D perhaps TRBD1 (6 bases). The germline gives CDR1 SEHNR, CDR2 FQNEAQ (reference sequence). This CDR3 spans 14 amino acids. V was trimmed by 5 bases and J by 8 bases, leaving 18 bases between them. As DNA, the CDR3 is TGTGCCAGCAGCCCTCCCGATACAGGGACCGGCTACACCTTC. Its protein product is CASSPPDTGTGYTF.

This chain links TRBV11-3 with TRBJ2-3; 11 nucleotides agree with TRBD2. In germline, CDR1 is SGHNT, CDR2 YENEEA. CDR3 length: 19 residues. V lost 1 base to trimming and J lost 5 bases; unmatched junction nucleotides: 14. The CDR3 region is CASSLAHPVIAGGLDTQYF. The CDR3 bases are TGTGCCAGCAGCTTAGCCCACCCTGTGATAGCGGGAGGGTTAGATACGCAGTATTTT. Using reference TRBV11-3 and TRBJ2-3 for the parts outside the CDR3, the full variable domain is EAGVVQSPRYKIIEKKQPVAFWCNPISGHNTLYWYLQNLGQGPELLIRYENEEAVDDSQLPKDRFSAERLKGVDSTLKIQPAELGDSAVYLCASSLAHPVIAGGLDTQYFGPGTRLTVL.

This chain uses TRBV2 with TRBJ2-7; D might be TRBD1 or TRBD2, each matching 6 bases. Germline loops: CDR1 SNHLY, CDR2 FYNNEI. V shed 7 bases and J shed 4 bases, with 8 bases lying between them. This CDR3 has 11 amino acids. The DNA of the CDR3 is TGTGCCAGCACGGGGGCGTACGAGCAGTACTTC. It translates to CASTGAYEQYF.

The chain uses TRBV6-2 or TRBV6-3 and TRBJ2-5; 12 bases are shared with TRBD2. The germline V gene encodes CDR1 MNHEY and CDR2 SVGEGT. V lost 5 bases, J lost 4 bases, and 8 bases stayed unmatched. CDR3 size: 16 residues. The chain's CDR3 is CASSTRLAGVGETQYF. The CDR3 DNA is TGTGCCAGCAGTACGCGACTAGCGGGGGTTGGAGAGACCCAGTACTTC.

This clonotype was counted ten times or more. V gene TRBV19 combines with J gene TRBJ1-5, with D possibly TRBD1 on 6 matching bases. V was clipped by 3 bases and J by 5 bases, with 17 bases between them. The length of the CDR3 is 16 residues. CDR1 is LNHDA, CDR2 SQIVND, per germline (reference sequence). DNA for the CDR3: TGTGCCAGTAGTATCCTCACAGGGAGGGCCTATCAGCCCCAGCATTTT. Its translation: CASSILTGRAYQPQHF. Full variable domain (remainder filled in from reference TRBV19 and TRBJ1-5): DGGITQSPKYLFRKEGQNVTLSCEQNLNHDAMYWYRQDPGQGLRLIYYSQIVNDFQKGDIAEGYSVSREKKESFPLTVTSAQKNPTAFYLCASSILTGRAYQPQHFGDGTRLSIL.

The chain links TRBV7-9 to TRBJ2-7; the D gene is possibly TRBD2 (6 bases). V dropped 1 base and J dropped 0 bases, with 10 bases sitting between them. CDR3 size: 15 residues. Germline V gene sequence: CDR1 SEHNR, CDR2 FQNEAQ (reference sequence). CDR3 region: CASSLVGTPSYEQYF. For the CDR3, the DNA is TGTGCCAGCAGCTTAGTGGGGACTCCCTCCTACGAGCAGTACTTC.

This chain connects TRBV15 to TRBJ2-5; weak D call: TRBD1 (6 bases). The CDR3 length is 15 residues. The germline CDR1 and CDR2 sequences are LNHNV and YYDKDF (reference sequence). V lost 1 base and J lost 5, with 14 bases in between. The CDR3 DNA is TGTGCCACCAGCAGAGTAGCCAGGGGAACGGAGACCCAGTACTTC. Translation: CATSRVARGTETQYF.

The chain employs TRBV28 and TRBJ2-3; 12 nucleotides match TRBD2. CDR3 size: 14 residues. Germline V CDR1 and CDR2: MDHEN, SYDVKM. After removal of 10 bases from V and 4 bases from J, the junction contained 6 bases not matched to a gene. The DNA of the CDR3 is TGTGCCACCCGACTAGCGGGAGTCGCAGATACGCAGTATTTT. It translates to CATRLAGVADTQYF. The full variable domain, in which reference TRBV28 and TRBJ2-3 provide the parts outside the CDR3, is DVKVTQSSRYLVKRTGEKVFLECVQDMDHENMFWYRQDPGLGLRLIYFSYDVKMKEKGDIPEGYSVSREKKERFSLILESASTNQTSMYLCATRLAGVADTQYFGPGTRLTVL.

This clonotype was observed at least ten times. V and J are TRBV6-2 or TRBV6-3 and TRBJ2-1; D uncertain. The length of the CDR3 is 14 residues. Trimming pared 7 bases from V and 3 bases from J, leaving 13 bases between. Germline assignment: CDR1 MNHEY and CDR2 SVGEGT. This chain's CDR3 is CASNNLGYYNEQFF. CDR3 nucleotide sequence: TGTGCCAGCAACAACTTGGGGTACTACAATGAGCAGTTCTTC.

The genes are TRBV19 and TRBJ1-1; 8 bases map to TRBD1. The length of the CDR3 is 14 residues. Germline V CDR1 and CDR2: LNHDA, SQIVND (reference sequence). Trimming removed 9 bases from V and 5 bases from J; junction bases left unmatched: 11. Here the CDR3 DNA reads TGTGCCAGCTTAAACGACAGGGGTTTTACTGAAGCTTTCTTT. It specifies CASLNDRGFTEAFF.

This clonotype was observed many times. J is TRBJ1-2 and V is TRBV20-1; TRBD1 might be the D (5 bases). The CDR3 has 11 residues. Trimming took off 6 bases at V and 9 bases at J, with 14 bases between the two ends. Germline V gene lookup returns CDR1 DFQATT and CDR2 SNEGSKA (reference sequence). CDR3 sequence (DNA): TGCAGTGCCAGGGATCAGGTCAGCTACACCTTC. Translating gives CSARDQVSYTF.

This clonotype was counted at least ten times. The chain links TRBV11-3 to TRBJ2-7; D gene ambiguous. Trimming took off 2 bases at V and 4 bases at J, with 18 bases between the two ends. In germline, CDR1 is SGHNT, CDR2 YENEEA. The CDR3 runs to 16 residues. This chain's CDR3 is CASSLPTGRYVYEQYF. CDR3 DNA: TGTGCCAGCAGCTTACCAACCGGACGATACGTTTACGAGCAGTACTTC.

The rearrangement links TRBV10-3 to TRBJ2-5; no firm D call. Trimming removed 1 base at V and 5 bases at J, with 2 bases between. Germline V gives CDR1 ENHRY, CDR2 SYGVKD. The CDR3 spans 11 residues. DNA of the CDR3: TGTGCCATCAGTGAGTTTGAGACCCAGTACTTC. Protein product: CAISEFETQYF.

The V and J genes are TRBV6-4 and TRBJ2-7; TRBD2 agrees at 12 bases. The CDR3 totals 16 residues. J gave up 0 bases and V 9 bases, and 9 bases lay outside the gene matches. Per germline, CDR1 MRHNA and CDR2 SNTAGT. This CDR3 reads CARSTLAGGRSYEQYF. CDR3 DNA: TGTGCCAGGAGTACACTAGCGGGAGGCCGCTCCTACGAGCAGTACTTC.

This clonotype was detected many times. The CDR3 DNA is TGTGCCAGCAGTTACAGGGTGAATGAGCAGTTCTTC. This encodes CASSYRVNEQFF. The rearrangement links TRBV2 to TRBJ2-1, with D possibly TRBD1 on 6 matching bases. V was trimmed by 5 bases and J by 7 bases, leaving 9 bases between them. Germline assignment: CDR1 SNHLY and CDR2 FYNNEI. The CDR3 extends over 12 amino acids.

This clonotype was detected only a few times. This chain links TRBV7-2 with TRBJ2-5; TRBD1 matches 7 bases. CDR3 length: 13 residues. Unmatched junction bases numbered 3, after V lost 4 bases and J lost 4 bases. Germline loops: CDR1 SGHTA, CDR2 FQGNSA. This CDR3 is CASSSDRTETQYF. CDR3 nucleotide sequence: TGTGCCAGCAGCTCGGACAGGACAGAGACCCAGTACTTC.

This clonotype occurred many times. The chain uses TRBV11-2 and TRBJ2-5; D is possibly TRBD1 (5 bases). CDR1 and CDR2 from the germline V gene are SGHAT and FQNNGV. V was pared by 5 bases and J by 2 bases, with 12 bases between. The CDR3 length is 14 residues. The CDR3 protein is CASSPGRVQETQYF. As DNA, the CDR3 is TGTGCCAGCAGCCCCGGCAGGGTTCAAGAGACCCAGTACTTC.

A note on this clonotype: A read error may produce the germline difference seen at one junction end. The rearrangement joins TRBV2 to TRBJ2-1; 10 bases align to TRBD1. There are 15 residues in the CDR3. CDR1 is SNHLY, CDR2 FYNNEI, per germline. The CDR3 protein is CASGEDRGLSKEQFF. The CDR3 nucleotides read TGTGCCAGCGGTGAAGACAGGGGGCTAAGTAAAGAGCAGTTCTTC.

The chain combines TRBV7-2 with TRBJ1-5, with 7 bases identical to TRBD1. The germline V gene has CDR1 SGHTA and CDR2 FQGNSA. V gave up 4 bases and J gave up 7 bases; unmatched junction bases: 13. The CDR3 sequence is 16 residues long. This chain's CDR3 is CASSSQILQGRQPQHF. The CDR3 DNA is TGTGCCAGCAGCTCCCAGATCCTACAGGGGCGGCAGCCCCAGCATTTT.

CDR3 DNA: TGTGCCAGCAGCCTATTACAGGGCGTGGACTACAATGAGCAGTTCTTC. Protein product: CASSLLQGVDYNEQFF. The chain uses TRBV14 and TRBJ2-1, with D possibly being TRBD1 (6 bases). Germline lookup yields CDR1 SGHDN and CDR2 FVKESK. V lost 4 bases, J lost 3 bases, and 16 bases lay in between. The CDR3 has 16 amino acids.

The chain has TRBV12-3 or TRBV12-4 and TRBJ2-7; 7 bases agree with TRBD1. The trim removed 5 bases at V and 11 bases at J, leaving 3 bases unmatched. CDR3 length equals 10 residues. This CDR3 is CASSGTEKYF. The CDR3 nucleotides read TGTGCCAGCAGTGGGACAGAGAAGTACTTC.

This sequence joins TRBV12-3 or TRBV12-4 and TRBJ2-3; D unclear. This CDR3 region has 13 residues. The V and J ends lost 11 bases and 2 bases respectively, with 14 bases between them. The CDR3 region is CALRTGHTDTQYF. Here the CDR3 DNA reads TGTGCCCTAAGAACGGGTCACACAGATACGCAGTATTTT.

V gene TRBV7-2 combines with J gene TRBJ2-3, with D possibly matching TRBD1 (6 bases). Trimming cost V 5 bases and J 6 bases, with 24 bases left between them. CDR1 and CDR2 (germline): SGHTA, FQGNSA. This CDR3 spans 17 amino acids. CDR3 sequence: CASSPRGRGYMGDTQYF. As DNA, the CDR3 is TGTGCCAGCAGCCCCCGAGGCAGGGGATACATGGGCGATACGCAGTATTTT. Variable domain in full (rest from reference TRBV7-2 and TRBJ2-3): GAGVSQSPSNKVTEKGKDVELRCDPISGHTALYWYRQSLGQGLEFLIYFQGNSAPDKSGLPSDRFSAERTGGSVSTLTIQRTQQEDSAVYLCASSPRGRGYMGDTQYFGPGTRLTVL.

The genes are TRBV7-9 and TRBJ2-7; 7 nucleotides line up with TRBD2. V shed 1 base, J shed 5 bases, and the junction held 8 bases outside the gene matches. CDR3 length: 15 amino acids. CDR1 is SEHNR, CDR2 FQNEAQ, per germline (reference sequence). This CDR3 is CASSLGASGRNEQYF. In nucleotides, the CDR3 is TGTGCCAGCAGCTTAGGGGCTAGCGGTAGGAACGAGCAGTACTTC.

This chain joins TRBV19 and TRBJ1-1; D is possibly TRBD1 (5 bases). V shed 8 bases and J shed 6 bases, with 10 bases lying between them. This CDR3 is 11 amino acids long. Germline V gene sequence: CDR1 LNHDA, CDR2 SQIVND (reference sequence). As DNA, the CDR3 is TGTGCCAGTGCCTCAGGGCCTGAAGCTTTCTTT. Protein product: CASASGPEAFF.

This clonotype was detected many times. This chain uses TRBV7-9 with TRBJ1-2, with D perhaps matching TRBD1 (6 bases). CDR1 and CDR2 (germline): SEHNR, FQNEAQ (reference sequence). Trimming cost V 10 bases and J 8 bases, with 23 bases left between them. This CDR3 has 14 residues. CDR3 sequence (DNA): TGTGCCACCAGACAGGACGGCCTCCTTAGCGGCTACACCTTC. As protein: CATRQDGLLSGYTF.

This clonotype was counted at least ten times. The gene calls are TRBV7-2 and TRBJ2-3, with 8 bases matching TRBD2. Unmatched junction bases numbered 13, after V lost 0 bases and J lost 2 bases. The CDR3 spans 19 residues. CDR1 is SGHTA, CDR2 FQGNSA, per germline. The CDR3: CASSLALLAGPSSTDTQYF. CDR3 in DNA: TGTGCCAGCAGCTTAGCGCTCTTAGCGGGGCCCTCCTCCACAGATACGCAGTATTTT.